This T cell receptor beta chain was captured in a study of shared clonotypes between healthy human individuals. The CD4+ fraction was divided into a CD45RA+ naive subset and a CD45RA-negative memory subset. Generated by immunoSEQ multiplex PCR, the TCRdb table keeps only in-frame clones and is missing some. Of over 850,000 clones detected, about four fifths appear once; the ten largest clones hold 0.5% to 0.65%. Regarding the study as a whole: What rarefaction showed was incomplete sorted-subset sequencing despite large depth.

The CDR3 covers 13 residues. Germline assignment: CDR1 SGHTA and CDR2 FQGNSA. The ends were cut back, 3 bases at V and 6 bases at J, with 12 bases in the middle. Concerning this clone: Its antigen is as yet unknown.

The chain has TRBV7-2 and TRBJ2-7; no definite D call. This clonotype originated in a man aged 18 to 29 in good health. Some clones in this sample may be carry-over from other donors' samples. Sequenced sample: memory CD4+ T cells from PBMCs. Subset reported: CD45RA-negative fraction. CDR3 in amino acids: CASSFARTGEQYF. The CDR3, as DNA: TGTGCCAGCAGCTTTGCCAGGACCGGCGAGCAGTACTTC.